The entry below gives a single T cell receptor (beta chain) sequence along with its context. Its antigen specificity is not known. No clone much larger than this one lies a single base away; base qualities are absent. The immunoSEQ Assay, a bias-controlled multiplex PCR, was used to amplify TCRbeta CDR3 regions from genomic DNA. On the authors' methods: The number of nucleated cells in each sample was estimated from the amplification of reference gene primers within the assay. To quantify the absolute abundance of each unique TCRbeta CDR3 rearrangement, sequence reads were collapsed and filtered. For each sample, productive Simpson clonality was calculated as the square root of Simpson's diversity index over productive rearrangements. TCRdb took this table from immuneACCESS and kept in-frame rearrangements with V and J called. Such tables lack part of the clones; where checked against another copy, unresolved V genes explain under half of the gap, and the rest is unexplained. V, J and clone size were drawn from that table, and D and trimming were deduced from the DNA. The sample table contains fewer than 400,000 clones; only one count was recorded for about 92% of them. Less than 20% of the sample comes from the top ten.

The sample is drawn from a study of blood T cell repertoires in COVID-19 (dated by TCRdb to 2018 to 2021). Some background on the complete study: Samples covering the acute and convalescent phases of COVID-19 were provided by collaborators in the United States, Italy and Spain. The material from the prospective study consisted of cDNA or gDNA derived from T cells, B-cell-depleted T cells, or PBMCs. Deeply sampled blood TCRbeta repertoires from subjects exposed to, actively infected with, or recovered from COVID-19 were included in the dataset. The repertoires were released in a freely available public database meant as a resource for research on the immune response to SARS-CoV-2. The samples were drawn from two sources: the first 160 participants of the ongoing ImmuneRACE study, and about 1,300 subjects contributed by 6 global collaborators. Nearly every sample came with metadata listing a de-identified subject ID, COVID-19 status, age in years and sex. Where available, HLA class I and class II types were obtained from metadata supplied by the sample provider rather than from assay-based typing.

Participants in the prospective study were enrolled through a virtual design, were aged roughly 18 to 90 years, and lived in 20 to 30 United States geographic areas. In the prospective study, cohorts were assigned on the basis of participant-reported clinical history obtained from a screening survey and a study questionnaire. Recovered participants in ImmuneRACE Cohort 3 were defined by two consecutive negative NP/OP PCR tests, clearance by a healthcare professional, or resolution of symptoms. In the prospective study, whole blood, serum and a nasopharyngeal or oropharyngeal swab were collected from each participant by mobile phlebotomists. Participants in the prospective study had the option to provide additional blood draws and questionnaires over a roughly 2-month period. Prospective study blood samples were shipped either frozen or at room temperature before DNA extraction. Broader findings and caveats from the paper: Clinical and demographic metadata were provided uncurated, with the amount varying by source and participant.

The CDR3 sequence holds 15 residues, the cysteine and phenylalanine included. Here the CDR3 DNA is all that survives: 45 bases in frame from base 1. The germline V gene yields LGHNA for CDR1 and YSLEER for CDR2. Trimming takes 3 bases from V and 4 bases from J, and the germline ends sit 16 bases apart. Sample: PBMCs or T cells enriched from blood (not recorded which). The sequence came from a woman in her twenties or thirties who had recovered from COVID-19. Recombination joined TRBV4-3 with TRBJ2-7, with no confidently assigned D gene. The DNA is as follows: TGCGCCAGCAGCCATCTTGGAGAGAGGCATTACGAGCAGTACTTC. Translated, this is CASSHLGERHYEQYF.